These 19 T cell receptor beta chains came from one sample sequenced in a study of Graves' ophthalmopathy and Graves' hyperthyroidism. Amplification from RNA transcripts yielded the TCR beta CDR3 regions. HTBI-primed first-round RT-PCR preceded second-round multiplex PCR. MiXCR, run by TCRdb on the multiplex PCR reads, gives a single entry per CDR3 protein. The repertoire holds around 1.1 million distinct CDR3 sequences, 35% to 40% seen once, with 11% in the top ten. Input material: peripheral blood or thyroid tissue (not recorded which). Receptors were obtained from an adult man with Graves' hyperthyroidism.

This clonotype was seen repeatedly, ten times or more. This chain joins TRBV4-2 and TRBJ2-5, with 10 nucleotides matching TRBD2. The germline CDR1 and CDR2 sequences are LGHNA and YNFKEQ. This CDR3 contains 16 residues. V shed 4 bases, J shed 3 bases, and the junction held 8 bases outside the gene matches. Written as DNA, the CDR3 is TGTGCCAGCAGCCCCCGGGGGCTAGCGGGGGAAGAGACCCAGTACTTC. This gives the protein CASSPRGLAGEETQYF.

This chain uses TRBV29-1 with TRBJ2-5; tentative D call: TRBD1 (5 bases). This CDR3 is 12 amino acids long. Germline lookup yields CDR1 SQVTM and CDR2 ANQGSEA. Between the trimmed V and J ends, which lost 3 bases and 9 bases, there was a span of 14 bases. The CDR3 coding sequence is TGCAGCGTTGAGGCTATCCAGGGTGCCCAGTACTTC. This codes for CSVEAIQGAQYF. Variable domain in full (rest from reference TRBV29-1 and TRBJ2-5): SAVISQKPSRDICQRGTSLTIQCQVDSQVTMMFWYRQQPGQSLTLIATANQGSEATYESGFVIDKFPISRPNLTFSTLTVSNMSPEDSSIYLCSVEAIQGAQYFGPGTRLLVL.

This clonotype came up a few times. This rearrangement joins TRBV4-3 to TRBJ1-1; D is unclear. Germline CDR1 is LGHNA and CDR2 is YSLEER. Trimming removed 4 bases from V and 1 base from J, with 16 bases in between. The CDR3 contains 16 residues. This CDR3 reads CASSPLIGVWNTEAFF. CDR3 coding DNA: TGCGCCAGCAGCCCTTTGATCGGCGTATGGAACACTGAAGCTTTCTTT.

This clonotype was observed a few times. The rearrangement links TRBV28 to TRBJ2-7; tentatively, D is TRBD2 (7 bases). Germline loops: CDR1 MDHEN, CDR2 SYDVKM. V was cut by 6 bases and J by 5 bases, with 17 bases left in between. This CDR3 has 14 amino acids. The CDR3 sequence is CASRNLGGRDEQYF. The CDR3 DNA reads TGTGCCAGCAGGAACCTAGGGGGGAGGGACGAGCAGTACTTC.

This clonotype occurred many times. J is TRBJ1-2 and V is TRBV12-3 or TRBV12-4; D remains unclear. V was shortened by 8 bases and J by 4 bases, with 11 bases between the two germline ends. CDR3 length: 12 residues. The chain's CDR3 is CASLGIGYGYTF. CDR3 sequence (DNA): TGTGCCAGCTTAGGTATCGGCTATGGCTACACCTTC.

The chain links TRBV6-1 to TRBJ2-5; weak D call: TRBD1 (5 bases). Per the germline V gene, CDR1 is MNHNS and CDR2 is SASEGT. The CDR3 is made up of 13 amino acids. Trimming pared 0 bases from V and 4 bases from J, leaving 6 bases between. The CDR3 sequence: CASSEAGAETQYF. The CDR3 DNA sequence: TGTGCCAGCAGTGAAGCAGGGGCAGAGACCCAGTACTTC.

This clonotype was observed many times. The chain combines TRBV20-1 with TRBJ2-7; tentatively, D is TRBD1 (5 bases). CDR3 length equals 10 residues. CDR1 and CDR2 from the germline V gene are DFQATT and SNEGSKA (reference sequence). V was trimmed by 5 bases and J by 7 bases, leaving 9 bases between them. The CDR3 here is CSAGAWEQYF. In nucleotides, the CDR3 is TGCAGTGCTGGGGCCTGGGAGCAGTACTTC.

This clonotype has at least ten counts. The CDR3 loop reads CASSLTEEETQYF. The CDR3 DNA reads as TGTGCCAGCAGCCTAACAGAGGAAGAGACCCAGTACTTC. The genes are TRBV7-9 and TRBJ2-5; D gene ambiguous. Trimming pared 5 bases from V and 3 bases from J, leaving 10 bases between. This CDR3 is 13 amino acids long. Germline V gene lookup returns CDR1 SEHNR and CDR2 FQNEAQ (reference sequence).

Regarding this clonotype: One end of the junction is discordant with germline, which a read error may explain. This rearrangement joins TRBV10-3 to TRBJ2-2; 7 nucleotides align to TRBD1. CDR1 and CDR2 from the germline V gene are ENHRY and SYGVKD. The CDR3 runs 14 residues. DNA of the CDR3: TGTGCCATCAGTGAGTCGAGAGGGCAGGGGGAGCTGTTCTTT. It codes for CAISESRGQGELFF.

The rearrangement joins TRBV29-1 to TRBJ1-2, with TRBD1 matching over 8 bases. The CDR3 is made up of 12 amino acids. V gave up 8 bases and J gave up 5 bases; unmatched junction bases: 7. From germline, CDR1 is SQVTM and CDR2 ANQGSEA. The CDR3 region has the DNA TGCAGCTCGCAGGGGGCTTGGTATGGCTACACCTTC. Encoded protein: CSSQGAWYGYTF. Complete variable domain (other parts from reference TRBV29-1 and TRBJ1-2): SAVISQKPSRDICQRGTSLTIQCQVDSQVTMMFWYRQQPGQSLTLIATANQGSEATYESGFVIDKFPISRPNLTFSTLTVSNMSPEDSSIYLCSSQGAWYGYTFGSGTRLTVV.

A word on this clonotype: With a much larger clone just one base away, this may be a read error. This rearrangement joins TRBV9 to TRBJ2-7; D remains ambiguous. The CDR3 runs 13 residues. V lost 0 bases, J lost 6 bases, and 10 bases lay in between. Germline V gives CDR1 SGDLS, CDR2 YYNGEE. The CDR3: CASSVGGWSEQYF. Here the CDR3 DNA reads TGTGCCAGCAGCGTAGGTGGGTGGAGCGAGCAGTACTTC. Full variable domain (rest looked up from reference TRBV9 and TRBJ2-7): DSGVTQTPKHLITATGQRVTLRCSPRSGDLSVYWYQQSLDQGLQFLIQYYNGEERAKGNILERFSAQQFPDLHSELNLSSLELGDSALYFCASSVGGWSEQYFGPGTRLTVT.

J is TRBJ2-5 and V is TRBV5-1, with D tentatively TRBD1 (6 bases). CDR1 is SGHRS and CDR2 is YFSETQ in the germline V gene. This CDR3 comprises 13 residues. V shed 0 bases and J shed 5 bases, with 8 bases lying between them. CDR3 residues: CASSLDQGETQYF. The CDR3 region has the DNA TGCGCCAGCAGCTTGGATCAGGGGGAGACCCAGTACTTC.

A few counts support this clonotype. The germline gene is not matched at one end of the junction; a read error may be the cause. The chain links TRBV10-1 to TRBJ1-4; 7 bases agree with TRBD1. Germline lookup yields CDR1 WNHNN and CDR2 SYGVQD (reference sequence). This CDR3 has 15 amino acids. CDR3 residues: CASSEIRRGGEKLFF. In DNA form, the CDR3 reads TGTGCCAGCAGTGAAATCCGCAGGGGGGGAGAAAAACTGTTTTTT.

The chain joins TRBV7-8 to TRBJ2-5; TRBD2 matches 13 bases. The CDR3 totals 17 residues. The germline CDR1 and CDR2 sequences are SGHVS and FQNEAQ. V was pared by 6 bases and J by 4 bases, with 11 bases of the junction left unmatched. Here the CDR3 DNA reads TGTGCCAGCAGTTACACCGGACTAGCGGGAGCGGGAGAGACCCAGTACTTC. This gives the protein CASSYTGLAGAGETQYF. Filled out from reference TRBV7-8 and TRBJ2-5, the complete variable domain reads GAGVSQSPRYKVAKRGQDVALRCDPISGHVSLFWYQQALGQGPEFLTYFQNEAQLDKSGLPSDRFFAERPEGSVSTLKIQRTQQEDSAVYLCASSYTGLAGAGETQYFGPGTRLLVL.

This clonotype was seen many times. The chain carries TRBV7-3 and TRBJ2-7; D is uncertain. CDR1 and CDR2 (germline): SGHTA, FQGTGA. Between the trimmed V and J ends, which lost 2 bases and 7 bases, there was a span of 12 bases. The CDR3 totals 13 residues. Here the CDR3 reads CASSLVPGNEQYF. The CDR3 DNA follows: TGTGCCAGCAGCTTAGTACCTGGGAATGAGCAGTACTTC.

For this clonotype: A much bigger clone sits one base away, suggesting this may be a read error. The chain recombines TRBV15 with TRBJ1-4; no reliable D call. The end of the DNA is better explained by TRBJ1-1, so the J call may be wrong. The CDR3 extends over 16 amino acids. Germline V gives CDR1 LNHNV, CDR2 YYDKDF (reference sequence). The CDR3 sequence is CATSRETRTTVDEAFF. As DNA, the CDR3 is TGTGCCACCAGCAGAGAGACAAGGACCACCGTTGATGAAGCTTTCTTT.

This clonotype occurred many times. This sequence joins TRBV10-3 and TRBJ2-7; no clear D. The CDR3 is made up of 14 amino acids. Germline assignment: CDR1 ENHRY and CDR2 SYGVKD. The germline V and J ends were trimmed by 3 bases and 3 bases, with 12 bases remaining between them. The CDR3 is CAISDVDTNYEQYF. The CDR3 nucleotides are TGTGCCATCAGTGATGTCGACACGAACTACGAGCAGTACTTC.

This clonotype was counted many times. The gene calls are TRBV10-3 and TRBJ2-7, with D uncertain. Germline V gene lookup returns CDR1 ENHRY and CDR2 SYGVKD. The germline V and J ends were trimmed by 4 bases and 2 bases, with 15 bases remaining between them. The CDR3 is made up of 15 amino acids. As DNA, the CDR3 is TGTGCCATCAGTGTGGTGACAAAAATGACCTACGAGCAGTACTTC. Its protein is CAISVVTKMTYEQYF.

The gene calls are TRBV5-6 and TRBJ2-7, with D unresolved. Trimming pared 4 bases from V and 8 bases from J, leaving 13 bases between. The germline V gene has CDR1 SGHDT and CDR2 YYEEEE. The CDR3 is made up of 12 amino acids. The CDR3 sequence is CASSPSGFKQYF. CDR3 nucleotides: TGTGCCAGCAGCCCCAGTGGGTTCAAGCAGTACTTC. The full variable domain, rest sourced from reference TRBV5-6 and TRBJ2-7, is DAGVTQSPTHLIKTRGQQVTLRCSPKSGHDTVSWYQQALGQGPQFIFQYYEEEERQRGNFPDRFSGHQFPNYSSELNVNALLLGDSALYLCASSPSGFKQYFGPGTRLTVT.